Below, 2 T cell receptor beta chains from the same sample are listed, as sequenced in a study of radiotherapy plus CTLA-4 blockade in lung cancer. Profiling relied on immunoSEQ multiplex PCR, and the TCRdb table lists in-frame clones only, not all of them. Here the sample spans tens of thousands of clones, about four fifths being singletons. The sample in question was peripheral blood, obtained from a patient treated with radiotherapy plus ipilimumab. The receptors come from a human donor with non-small cell lung cancer who had a partial response to radiotherapy plus ipilimumab. Some clones in this sample may be carry-over from other donors' samples.

The chain is built from TRBV30 and TRBJ1-3; TRBD1 is a possible D gene (6 bases). Germline lookup yields CDR1 GTSNPN and CDR2 SVGIG (reference sequence). V lost 1 base, J lost 3 bases, and 7 bases lay in between. The CDR3 length is 13 residues. CDR3 nucleotides: TGTGCCTGGAGTGCAGGGGATGGAAACACCATATATTTT. Its translation is CAWSAGDGNTIYF.

The V gene is TRBV7-8, the J gene TRBJ2-7; 9 positions agree with TRBD2. This CDR3 contains 16 residues. Losses at the gene ends were 0 bases for V and 5 bases for J; bases not matched to a gene: 8. The V gene's germline CDR1 is SGHVS and CDR2 FQNEAQ. CDR3 loop: CASSLAATSGPNEQYF. The CDR3 bases are TGTGCCAGCAGCTTAGCTGCGACTAGCGGACCTAACGAGCAGTACTTC.